The 15 T cell receptor beta chains reported below all come from one sample, sequenced in a study of blood T cells in healthy people across ages. A second PCR, run for roughly 7 to 12 cycles, used a sample-barcoded 5' primer plus a J-beta primer mix. TCRdb processed the 5' RACE reads anew with MiXCR; each CDR3 protein has one entry. Among about 800,000 distinct CDR3 sequences listed, approximately 25% were seen once. These same records also appear under a second study, on T cells of mothers and their children.

Sequencing was performed on blood. These receptors were obtained from a boy aged 10-17 years in good health.

The chain couples TRBV20-1 to TRBJ1-5; the D is unclear. CDR1 and CDR2 (germline): DFQATT, SNEGSKA (reference sequence). There are 15 residues in the CDR3. V was shortened by 4 bases and J by 3 bases, with 16 bases between the two germline ends. CDR3 in amino acids: CSAISPSSDNQPQHF. In DNA, the CDR3 is TGCAGTGCTATATCTCCCTCCAGCGACAATCAGCCCCAGCATTTT.

This clonotype turned up a few times. The chain has TRBV6-6 and TRBJ2-3; TRBD2 matches at 7 bases. Trimming cost V 0 bases and J 0 bases; bases outside gene matches: 3. The CDR3 length is 16 residues. CDR1 and CDR2 (germline): MNHNY, SVGAGI (reference sequence). The CDR3 protein is CASSYSASGSTDTQYF. CDR3 sequence (DNA): TGTGCCAGCAGTTACTCGGCTAGCGGAAGCACAGATACGCAGTATTTT.

This chain joins TRBV7-6 and TRBJ2-1; 10 bases align to TRBD2. Germline assignment: CDR1 SGHVS and CDR2 FNYEAQ. CDR3 length: 15 amino acids. The V and J ends lost 7 bases and 3 bases, in that order; junction bases with no gene match: 6. The CDR3, as DNA: TGTGCCAGCATCAGATCTAGCGGGGGCTACAATGAGCAGTTCTTC. Translation gives CASIRSSGGYNEQFF.

The gene calls are TRBV6-5 and TRBJ1-6; 7 nucleotides align to TRBD1. In germline, CDR1 is MNHEY, CDR2 SVGAGI. V shed 8 bases, J shed 9 bases, and the junction held 10 bases outside the gene matches. The CDR3 has 14 residues. The CDR3 sequence is CASGRDREPSPLHF. The CDR3 coding sequence is TGTGCCAGCGGGAGGGACAGAGAACCTTCACCCCTCCACTTT.

Concerning this clonotype: At one of its ends the junction is not consistent with the germline gene, which may arise from a read error. V is TRBV18 and J is TRBJ2-5, with 13 nucleotides matching TRBD2. The germline gives CDR1 KGHSH, CDR2 LQKENI. There are 16 residues in the CDR3. Here the CDR3 reads CASPPGLAGTIETQYF. CDR3 bases: TGTGCCAGCCCACCGGGACTAGCGGGGACGATAGAGACCCAGTACTTC.

This clonotype appeared a few times. V gene TRBV4-3 combines with J gene TRBJ2-3; 7 nucleotides line up with TRBD2. The CDR3 length is 19 residues. Trimming took 0 bases from V and 0 from J; bases not matched to a gene: 12. Per germline, CDR1 LGHNA and CDR2 YSLEER. CDR3 residues: CASSQDASGKHWSTDTQYF. In nucleotides, the CDR3 is TGCGCCAGCAGCCAAGATGCCAGCGGGAAGCATTGGAGCACAGATACGCAGTATTTT.

This chain joins TRBV12-3 or TRBV12-4 and TRBJ2-1; 10 positions agree with TRBD1. The CDR3 is made up of 15 amino acids. J was trimmed by 3 bases and V by 6 bases; bases with no gene match: 5. CDR3 region: CASSLTGGIYNEQFF. The CDR3 nucleotides are TGTGCCAGCAGCTTGACAGGGGGCATCTACAATGAGCAGTTCTTC.

The rearrangement links TRBV6-2 or TRBV6-3 to TRBJ2-1; 7 bases agree with TRBD2. Per the germline V gene, CDR1 is MNHEY and CDR2 is SVGEGT. This CDR3 is 16 amino acids long. V shed 4 bases, J shed 2 bases, and the junction held 8 bases outside the gene matches. The chain's CDR3 is CASSSGLEVAYNEQFF. The CDR3 DNA reads TGTGCCAGCAGTTCCGGACTAGAGGTGGCCTACAATGAGCAGTTCTTC.

This clonotype was detected a few times. The CDR3 region is CSAPSLFLGGNTEAFF. CDR3 DNA sequence: TGCAGTGCTCCCTCACTATTCTTGGGAGGAAACACTGAAGCTTTCTTT. The genes are TRBV20-1 and TRBJ1-1; D remains unclear. Germline lookup yields CDR1 DFQATT and CDR2 SNEGSKA (reference sequence). The CDR3 is 16 amino acids. V was clipped by 5 bases and J by 2 bases, with 21 bases between them.

The chain is built from TRBV3-1 and TRBJ1-2; TRBD1 is a possible D gene (5 bases). Trimming removed 0 bases from V and 12 bases from J, with 14 bases in between. Per the germline V gene, CDR1 is LGHDT and CDR2 is YNNKEL (reference sequence). This CDR3 is 13 amino acids long. This CDR3 is CASSQDRDSHHTF. Here the CDR3 DNA reads TGTGCCAGCAGCCAAGATCGTGACAGTCACCACACCTTC.

Of note for this clonotype: One end of the junction fails to match germline, which may point to a read error. The V and J genes are TRBV27 and TRBJ2-5; 7 nucleotides match TRBD1. Looked up from germline, CDR1 is MNHEY and CDR2 is SMNVEV (reference sequence). The CDR3 extends over 15 amino acids. CDR3 sequence reads: CTSSTRQGAKETQYF. The CDR3 coding sequence is TGTACCAGCAGTACCAGACAGGGAGCGAAAGAGACCCAGTACTTC.

In this sample, this clonotype turned up a few times. This sequence joins TRBV27 and TRBJ2-1; D gene uncertain. Germline CDR1 and CDR2: MNHEY and SMNVEV (reference sequence). The V and J ends lost 3 bases and 1 base respectively, with 7 bases between them. The CDR3 is 14 residues long. Written as DNA, the CDR3 is TGTGCCAGCAGTTTCCAAGATTCCTACAATGAGCAGTTCTTC. Protein: CASSFQDSYNEQFF.

The chain links TRBV12-3 or TRBV12-4 to TRBJ2-2, with TRBD1 matching over 9 bases. The CDR3 totals 16 residues. Trimming cost V 5 bases and J 3 bases; bases outside gene matches: 7. In DNA, the CDR3 is TGTGCCAGCAGTCCGAGGGACAGGGAGTACACCGGGGAGCTGTTTTTT. Its translation is CASSPRDREYTGELFF.

This sequence joins TRBV19 and TRBJ1-1; TRBD1 is a possible D gene (6 bases). The germline gives CDR1 LNHDA, CDR2 SQIVND (reference sequence). Trimming stripped 6 bases from V and 13 bases from J, with 21 bases between. The CDR3 loop spans 13 amino acids. CDR3 sequence: CASRVGTTPKVFF. The CDR3 DNA follows: TGTGCCAGTAGAGTGGGGACAACTCCAAAAGTTTTCTTT.

A few counts support this clonotype. Sequence at one end of the junction differs from germline and may be a read error. J is TRBJ2-1 and V is TRBV28, with D possibly being TRBD2 (6 bases). The V gene's germline CDR1 is MDHEN and CDR2 SYDVKM. This CDR3 is built from 12 residues. For the CDR3, the DNA is TGTGCCAGCAGTCTCACCGGGACTGAGGAGTTCTTC. Translating it yields CASSLTGTEEFF.